This TCR beta chain was sequenced for a study of OX40 agonist ivuxolimab in advanced cancers. In the study overall: Among those enrolled, mean age was about 58 years (range roughly 23 to 79) and over 70% were male.

Profiling relied on immunoSEQ multiplex PCR, and the TCRdb table lists in-frame clones only, not all of them. The sample consists of about 61,000 clones, approximately 86% of them appearing once. Study-wide findings and caveats: Certain nonresponding patients likewise had low normalized T-cell clonal expansion.

Germline assignment: CDR1 SGHTA and CDR2 FQGNSA. The CDR3 is 13 residues long. The junction had 3 bases not matched to a gene; V was cut back by 4 bases and J by 6 bases. On this clone: The antigen is not known.

This clonotype was sampled from an adult with an advanced solid tumor such as melanoma, head and neck, liver or kidney cancer. The source material was CD4+ or CD8+ T cells sorted from blood, sampled in a trial of the OX40 agonist ivuxolimab. The rearrangement uses TRBV7-2 and TRBJ1-1; 9 bases are shared with TRBD1. The CDR3 spells CASSSTGGAEAFF. CDR3 sequence (DNA): TGTGCCAGCAGCTCGACAGGGGGGGCTGAAGCTTTCTTT.